Below are 2 T cell receptor beta chains sequenced from a single sample in a study of T cells in Graves' hyperthyroidism and ophthalmopathy. Researchers took RNA transcripts and amplified the TCR beta CDR3 regions from them. First-round RT-PCR targeting the TCR CDR3 was performed with the HTBI primer set. TCRdb itself ran the multiplex PCR reads through MiXCR, one entry per CDR3 protein. The table lists about 98,000 distinct CDR3 sequences, about 40% of them singletons. Sequenced input: peripheral blood or thyroid tissue (not recorded which). Receptors were obtained from a woman aged 25 to 39 with Graves' hyperthyroidism.

This sequence joins TRBV7-3 and TRBJ2-5; TRBD1 agrees at 10 bases. Germline lookup yields CDR1 SGHTA and CDR2 FQGTGA. With V trimmed by 5 bases and J by 3 bases, 3 bases remained unmatched. The CDR3 runs 14 residues. CDR3 sequence reads: CASSRGTGEETQYF. DNA of the CDR3: TGTGCCAGCAGCCGAGGGACAGGGGAAGAGACCCAGTACTTC.

The genes are TRBV20-1 and TRBJ2-7, with 10 bases aligning to TRBD2. V was clipped by 5 bases and J by 5 bases; unmatched bases: 9. Germline V lookup: CDR1 DFQATT, CDR2 SNEGSKA (reference sequence). The CDR3 runs 14 residues. DNA for the CDR3: TGCAGTGCTTCCCGGGGACTAGCGAGAAACGAGCAGTACTTC. This gives the protein CSASRGLARNEQYF.